This T cell receptor (beta chain) originates from a study of shared clonotypes between healthy human individuals. Study-wide background: A donor's plate count was three for CD4 naive and three for CD4 memory; CD8 naive had two and CD8 memory one.

A split of CD4+ cells into CD45RA+ naive and CD45RA-negative memory subsets was performed. Assay execution proceeded at the deep level. Generated by immunoSEQ multiplex PCR, the TCRdb table keeps only in-frame clones and is missing some. The data show roughly 1,500,000 clones, with around 98% seen just once and roughly 0.45% held by the top ten. Sequencing input: naive CD4+ T cells sorted from blood. Subset reported: CD45RA+ positively selected. The clonotype was recovered from a man younger than 40 in good health.

The CDR3 DNA sequence: TGTGCCAGCAGTGAATATGGACAGGGGGCGAACTATGGCTACACCTTC. It translates to CASSEYGQGANYGYTF. The chain uses TRBV25-1 and TRBJ1-2; 11 bases fit TRBD1. There are 16 residues in the CDR3. Germline loops: CDR1 MGHDK, CDR2 SYGVNS. J lost 2 bases, V lost 0 bases, and 2 bases had no gene match.